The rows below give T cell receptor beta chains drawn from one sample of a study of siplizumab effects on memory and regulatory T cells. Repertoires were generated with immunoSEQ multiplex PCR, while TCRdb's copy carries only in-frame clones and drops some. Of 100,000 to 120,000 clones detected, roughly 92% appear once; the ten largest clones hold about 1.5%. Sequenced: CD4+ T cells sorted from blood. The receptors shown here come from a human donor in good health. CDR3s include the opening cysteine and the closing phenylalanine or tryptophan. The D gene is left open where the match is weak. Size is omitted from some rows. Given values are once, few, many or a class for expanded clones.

CDR3aa: CASSQPQAGGSTEAFF
CDR3nt: TGTGCCAGTAGTCAACCCCAGGCTGGGGGGAGCACTGAAGCTTTCTTT
len: 16
d_gene: -
abundance: once
j_gene: TRBJ1-1
v_gene: TRBV19

CDR3aa: CATSRDLGHSGTEAFF
CDR3nt: TGTGCCACCAGCAGAGATCTGGGGCACAGTGGCACTGAAGCTTTCTTT
len: 16
d_gene: -
abundance: -
j_gene: TRBJ1-1
v_gene: TRBV15

CDR3aa: CASSWGLAGASETQYF
CDR3nt: TGCGCCAGCAGCTGGGGACTAGCGGGGGCTTCGGAGACCCAGTACTTC
len: 16
d_gene: TRBD2
abundance: once
j_gene: TRBJ2-5
v_gene: TRBV5-1

CDR3aa: CASSPVETPIRDGELFF
CDR3nt: TGTGCCAGCTCGCCCGTTGAGACTCCAATTAGGGACGGGGAGCTGTTTTTT
len: 17
d_gene: -
abundance: -
j_gene: TRBJ2-2
v_gene: TRBV18

CDR3aa: CASSLGVGYPRGYTF
CDR3nt: TGTGCCAGCAGCTTAGGGGTGGGCTACCCCAGGGGCTACACCTTC
len: 15
d_gene: -
abundance: -
j_gene: TRBJ1-2
v_gene: TRBV7-2

CDR3aa: CASSVLATARETQYF
CDR3nt: TGTGCCAGCAGTGTCCTAGCGACTGCGAGGGAGACCCAGTACTTC
len: 15
d_gene: -
abundance: -
j_gene: TRBJ2-5
v_gene: TRBV27

CDR3aa: CASSLGRTVASYEQYF
CDR3nt: TGTGCCAGCAGCTTAGGTCGGACAGTAGCTTCCTACGAGCAGTACTTC
len: 16
d_gene: -
abundance: -
j_gene: TRBJ2-7
v_gene: TRBV11-2

CDR3aa: CASSPRTSGSARSYNEQFF
CDR3nt: TGTGCCAGCAGCCCACGGACTAGCGGGAGTGCTCGCTCCTACAATGAGCAGTTCTTC
len: 19
d_gene: TRBD2
abundance: -
j_gene: TRBJ2-1
v_gene: TRBV9

CDR3aa: CASSGGPSLNEQFF
CDR3nt: TGTGCCAGCAGCGGGGGACCTAGCCTCAATGAGCAGTTCTTC
len: 14
d_gene: -
abundance: -
j_gene: TRBJ2-1
v_gene: TRBV9

CDR3aa: CSSPVREKLFF
CDR3nt: TGCAGTTCCCCGGTTCGGGAAAAACTGTTTTTT
len: 11
d_gene: -
abundance: -
j_gene: TRBJ1-4
v_gene: TRBV20-1

CDR3aa: CATPGQGNTEAFF
CDR3nt: TGTGCCACCCCCGGGCAGGGGAACACTGAAGCTTTCTTT
len: 13
d_gene: -
abundance: -
j_gene: TRBJ1-1
v_gene: TRBV28

CDR3aa: CATRGKRGTNTGELFF
CDR3nt: TGTGCCACCAGAGGGAAAAGGGGAACGAACACCGGGGAGCTGTTTTTT
len: 16
d_gene: -
abundance: -
j_gene: TRBJ2-2
v_gene: TRBV15

CDR3aa: CAIRGQGLNTEAFF
CDR3nt: TGTGCCATCAGGGGACAGGGGCTGAACACTGAAGCTTTCTTT
len: 14
d_gene: TRBD1
abundance: -
j_gene: TRBJ1-1
v_gene: TRBV10-3

CDR3aa: CASSLGQGAYEQYF
CDR3nt: TGCGCCAGCAGCTTGGGGCAGGGGGCTTACGAGCAGTACTTC
len: 14
d_gene: TRBD1
abundance: -
j_gene: TRBJ2-7
v_gene: TRBV5-1

CDR3aa: CASSPRTGPTGELFF
CDR3nt: TGTGCCAGCTCACCACGGACAGGGCCAACCGGGGAGCTGTTTTTT
len: 15
d_gene: TRBD1
abundance: -
j_gene: TRBJ2-2
v_gene: TRBV18

CDR3aa: CASGREVWETQYF
CDR3nt: TGTGCCAGTGGGCGGGAGGTTTGGGAGACCCAGTACTTC
len: 13
d_gene: TRBD2
abundance: -
j_gene: TRBJ2-5
v_gene: TRBV2

CDR3aa: CASRAGINTGELFF
CDR3nt: TGTGCCAGCCGGGCAGGGATAAATACCGGGGAGCTGTTTTTT
len: 14
d_gene: -
abundance: once
j_gene: TRBJ2-2
v_gene: TRBV27

CDR3aa: CASRPSSGLYFNTEAFF
CDR3nt: TGCGCCAGCAGACCCTCATCCGGGCTCTATTTTAACACTGAAGCTTTCTTT
len: 17
d_gene: -
abundance: -
j_gene: TRBJ1-1
v_gene: TRBV10-2

CDR3aa: CSGENGNTIYF
CDR3nt: TGCAGCGGGGAGAATGGAAACACCATATATTTT
len: 11
d_gene: -
abundance: -
j_gene: TRBJ1-3
v_gene: TRBV29-1

CDR3aa: CASSLTINPREVGVTQYF
CDR3nt: TGTGCCAGCAGCTTGACGATAAACCCCAGGGAGGTCGGGGTGACCCAGTACTTC
len: 18
d_gene: -
abundance: -
j_gene: TRBJ2-5
v_gene: TRBV5-4

CDR3aa: CASSLPGLAVYEQYF
CDR3nt: TGTGCCAGCAGCTTGCCCGGACTAGCGGTGTACGAGCAGTACTTC
len: 15
d_gene: TRBD2
abundance: -
j_gene: TRBJ2-7
v_gene: TRBV5-4

CDR3aa: CASSEFRGRETQYF
CDR3nt: TGTGCCAGCAGTGAATTTAGGGGGCGAGAGACCCAGTACTTC
len: 14
d_gene: TRBD1
abundance: -
j_gene: TRBJ2-5
v_gene: TRBV25-1

CDR3aa: CASRGLGGRYEQYF
CDR3nt: TGTGCCAGCCGTGGCCTAGGGGGCCGCTACGAGCAGTACTTC
len: 14
d_gene: TRBD1
abundance: few
j_gene: TRBJ2-7
v_gene: TRBV6-5

CDR3aa: CASSQGREWAGELFF
CDR3nt: TGTGCCAGCAGCCAGGGGCGGGAATGGGCCGGGGAGCTGTTTTTT
len: 15
d_gene: -
abundance: -
j_gene: TRBJ2-2
v_gene: TRBV14

CDR3aa: CASSVQENTEAFF
CDR3nt: TGTGCCAGCAGCGTTCAGGAAAACACTGAAGCTTTCTTT
len: 13
d_gene: -
abundance: -
j_gene: TRBJ1-1
v_gene: TRBV7-3

CDR3aa: CAISRDVGNTIYF
CDR3nt: TGTGCCATCAGTCGGGACGTCGGAAACACCATATATTTT
len: 13
d_gene: -
abundance: once
j_gene: TRBJ1-3
v_gene: TRBV10-3

CDR3aa: CASSQNQPTGTRETGNEQFF
CDR3nt: TGTGCCAGCAGCCAGAACCAGCCCACCGGGACCCGAGAGACCGGCAATGAGCAGTTCTTC
len: 20
d_gene: -
abundance: -
j_gene: TRBJ2-1
v_gene: TRBV4-2

CDR3aa: CASSHITWGGREAFF
CDR3nt: TGCGCCAGCAGCCACATCACCTGGGGGGGGCGGGAGGCTTTCTTT
len: 15
d_gene: -
abundance: -
j_gene: TRBJ1-1
v_gene: TRBV4-1

CDR3aa: CASTPWAALGGDGYTF
CDR3nt: TGTGCCAGCACTCCGTGGGCAGCCCTCGGGGGAGATGGCTACACCTTC
len: 16
d_gene: -
abundance: -
j_gene: TRBJ1-2
v_gene: TRBV5-4

CDR3aa: CASSPLPVSRDGYTF
CDR3nt: TGTGCCAGCAGCCCCCTCCCCGTGTCCAGGGATGGCTACACCTTC
len: 15
d_gene: -
abundance: -
j_gene: TRBJ1-2
v_gene: TRBV7-2

CDR3aa: CASSIHPGQGAGGQYF
CDR3nt: TGTGCCAGCAGCATTCACCCGGGACAGGGAGCCGGAGGGCAGTACTTC
len: 16
d_gene: TRBD1
abundance: -
j_gene: TRBJ2-7
v_gene: TRBV4-2

CDR3aa: CASSFERGATPNTDTQYF
CDR3nt: TGTGCCAGCAGCTTTGAGCGGGGGGCAACTCCTAACACAGATACGCAGTATTTT
len: 18
d_gene: TRBD2
abundance: -
j_gene: TRBJ2-3
v_gene: TRBV7-8

CDR3aa: CASSVRQGVAVAGELFF
CDR3nt: TGTGCCAGCAGCGTACGACAGGGGGTGGCGGTGGCCGGGGAGCTGTTTTTT
len: 17
d_gene: TRBD1
abundance: -
j_gene: TRBJ2-2
v_gene: TRBV7-6

CDR3aa: CASSKVGAVWRGYQETQYF
CDR3nt: TGTGCCAGCAGCAAAGTGGGGGCCGTTTGGCGGGGGTACCAAGAGACCCAGTACTTC
len: 19
d_gene: -
abundance: -
j_gene: TRBJ2-5
v_gene: TRBV21-1

CDR3aa: CASTTRSGYGYTF
CDR3nt: TGTGCCAGTACCACCAGATCGGGCTATGGCTACACCTTC
len: 13
d_gene: -
abundance: -
j_gene: TRBJ1-2
v_gene: TRBV19

CDR3aa: CASSRGTGTGGTSNQPQHF
CDR3nt: TGCGCCAGCAGCCGTGGGACGGGGACAGGGGGTACGAGCAATCAGCCCCAGCATTTT
len: 19
d_gene: TRBD1
abundance: -
j_gene: TRBJ1-5
v_gene: TRBV4-1

CDR3aa: CASSLTFSERSSDTQYF
CDR3nt: TGTGCCAGCAGCCTTACGTTTAGCGAAAGAAGCTCAGATACGCAGTATTTT
len: 17
d_gene: -
abundance: -
j_gene: TRBJ2-3
v_gene: TRBV7-6

CDR3aa: CASSPRDRPNYGYTF
CDR3nt: TGTGCCAGCAGCCCTCGGGACCGACCGAACTATGGCTACACCTTC
len: 15
d_gene: -
abundance: -
j_gene: TRBJ1-2
v_gene: TRBV11-2

CDR3aa: CASSERGNYGYTF
CDR3nt: TGTGCCAGCAGTGAGAGGGGGAACTATGGCTACACCTTC
len: 13
d_gene: -
abundance: once
j_gene: TRBJ1-2
v_gene: TRBV25-1

CDR3aa: CASSSSGLDPNEQYF
CDR3nt: TGCGCCAGCAGCTCCAGCGGCCTAGACCCAAACGAGCAGTACTTC
len: 15
d_gene: -
abundance: once
j_gene: TRBJ2-7
v_gene: TRBV5-1

CDR3aa: CASRGTGSLNEQFF
CDR3nt: TGTGCCAGCAGAGGGACAGGGAGTCTCAATGAGCAGTTCTTC
len: 14
d_gene: TRBD1
abundance: -
j_gene: TRBJ2-1
v_gene: TRBV19

CDR3aa: CASSLGWGPPGYEQYF
CDR3nt: TGTGCCAGCAGTTTGGGGTGGGGGCCTCCGGGTTACGAGCAGTACTTC
len: 16
d_gene: -
abundance: once
j_gene: TRBJ2-7
v_gene: TRBV27

CDR3aa: CASSLGGRRGGYGYTF
CDR3nt: TGTGCCAGCAGCTTAGGGGGCCGGCGGGGTGGCTATGGCTACACCTTC
len: 16
d_gene: -
abundance: -
j_gene: TRBJ1-2
v_gene: TRBV7-6

CDR3aa: CASSQEPGRESYEQYF
CDR3nt: TGTGCCAGCAGCCAAGAGCCGGGTAGGGAATCCTACGAGCAGTACTTC
len: 16
d_gene: -
abundance: once
j_gene: TRBJ2-7
v_gene: TRBV4-2

CDR3aa: CASSVAGGRANEQFF
CDR3nt: TGTGCCAGCAGCGTAGCTGGCGGGAGGGCCAATGAGCAGTTCTTC
len: 15
d_gene: TRBD2
abundance: -
j_gene: TRBJ2-1
v_gene: TRBV9

CDR3aa: CASSRGRWETQYF
CDR3nt: TGTGCCAGTAGTAGGGGGCGGTGGGAGACCCAGTACTTC
len: 13
d_gene: -
abundance: -
j_gene: TRBJ2-5
v_gene: TRBV19

CDR3aa: CASSQFYSNYGYTF
CDR3nt: TGTGCCAGCAGCCAATTCTACAGTAACTATGGCTACACCTTC
len: 14
d_gene: -
abundance: once
j_gene: TRBJ1-2
v_gene: TRBV7-9

CDR3aa: CSVEWDNEQFF
CDR3nt: TGCAGCGTTGAATGGGACAATGAGCAGTTCTTC
len: 11
d_gene: -
abundance: -
j_gene: TRBJ2-1
v_gene: TRBV29-1

CDR3aa: CASSQDPGAMNTEAFF
CDR3nt: TGTGCCAGCAGCCAAGATCCGGGGGCGATGAACACTGAAGCTTTCTTT
len: 16
d_gene: -
abundance: -
j_gene: TRBJ1-1
v_gene: TRBV14

CDR3aa: CASSSNYRGYNEQFF
CDR3nt: TGTGCCAGCAGCTCTAATTACAGGGGATACAATGAGCAGTTCTTC
len: 15
d_gene: TRBD1
abundance: -
j_gene: TRBJ2-1
v_gene: TRBV11-1

CDR3aa: CASSKSVFRGVGANVLTF
CDR3nt: TGTGCCAGCAGCAAAAGCGTTTTTCGGGGGGTTGGGGCCAACGTCCTGACTTTC
len: 18
d_gene: TRBD2
abundance: once
j_gene: TRBJ2-6
v_gene: TRBV14

CDR3aa: CASSSDRGLYEQYF
CDR3nt: TGTGCCAGCAGCTCGGACAGGGGACTCTACGAGCAGTACTTC
len: 14
d_gene: TRBD1
abundance: once
j_gene: TRBJ2-7
v_gene: TRBV7-2

CDR3aa: CASTLLRSEGPRGLADTQYF
CDR3nt: TGTGCCAGCACCCTTTTGCGATCTGAGGGCCCCAGGGGACTCGCAGATACGCAGTATTTT
len: 20
d_gene: -
abundance: -
j_gene: TRBJ2-3
v_gene: TRBV7-6

CDR3aa: CASSKPSSTDTQYF
CDR3nt: TGTGCCAGTAGTAAGCCCTCTAGCACAGATACGCAGTATTTT
len: 14
d_gene: -
abundance: -
j_gene: TRBJ2-3
v_gene: TRBV19

CDR3aa: CASSPMLGETQYF
CDR3nt: TGTGCCAGCAGCCCAATGCTAGGAGAGACCCAGTACTTC
len: 13
d_gene: -
abundance: -
j_gene: TRBJ2-5
v_gene: TRBV7-3

CDR3aa: CATCLGAGANVLTF
CDR3nt: TGTGCCACCTGTCTGGGGGCTGGGGCCAACGTCCTGACTTTC
len: 14
d_gene: -
abundance: once
j_gene: TRBJ2-6
v_gene: TRBV6-5

CDR3aa: CASSATGTGNGYTF
CDR3nt: TGTGCCAGCAGCGCTACCGGGACAGGGAATGGCTACACCTTC
len: 14
d_gene: TRBD1
abundance: -
j_gene: TRBJ1-2
v_gene: TRBV7-9

CDR3aa: CASSPKISNTIYF
CDR3nt: TGTGCCAGCAGCCCAAAAATTTCAAACACCATATATTTT
len: 13
d_gene: -
abundance: -
j_gene: TRBJ1-3
v_gene: TRBV11-2

CDR3aa: CASSSDRIGELFF
CDR3nt: TGTGCCAGCAGCTCAGACAGGATCGGGGAGCTGTTTTTT
len: 13
d_gene: -
abundance: -
j_gene: TRBJ2-2
v_gene: TRBV5-4